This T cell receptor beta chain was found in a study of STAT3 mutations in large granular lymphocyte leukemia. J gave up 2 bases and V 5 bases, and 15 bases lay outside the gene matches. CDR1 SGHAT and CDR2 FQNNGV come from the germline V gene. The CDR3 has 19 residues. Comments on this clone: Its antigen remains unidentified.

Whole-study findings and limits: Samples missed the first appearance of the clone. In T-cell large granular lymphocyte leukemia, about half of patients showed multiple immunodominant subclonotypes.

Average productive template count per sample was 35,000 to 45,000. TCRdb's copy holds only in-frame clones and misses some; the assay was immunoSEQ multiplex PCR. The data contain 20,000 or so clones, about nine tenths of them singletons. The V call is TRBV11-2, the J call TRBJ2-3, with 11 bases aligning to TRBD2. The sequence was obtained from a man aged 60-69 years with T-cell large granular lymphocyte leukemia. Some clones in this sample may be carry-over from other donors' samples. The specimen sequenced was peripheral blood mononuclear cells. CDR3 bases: TGTGCCAGCAGCCTAAGTTTAGCGGGAGGGCCAATGAACACAGATACGCAGTATTTT. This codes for CASSLSLAGGPMNTDTQYF.